The 13 T cell receptor beta chains presented below share a single source sample, sequenced in a study of T cell responses to AZD1222 COVID-19 vaccine. Method: immunoSEQ multiplex PCR; TCRdb's copy keeps in-frame clones and lacks some. In the table there are about 150,000 clones, about 92% of which are singletons. The sample was peripheral blood, taken 28 days after the second AZD1222 dose. The source is an adult who received the AZD1222 COVID-19 vaccine.

This clone was counted only a few times. The V and J genes are TRBV11-2 and TRBJ1-1; D is uncertain. The germline CDR1 and CDR2 sequences are SGHAT and FQNNGV. There are 11 residues in the CDR3. The V end was cut by 4 bases, the J end by 2 bases, with 2 bases between. CDR3 DNA sequence: TGTGCCAGCAGCTCTAACACTGAAGCTTTCTTT. This codes for CASSSNTEAFF.

The rearrangement joins TRBV19 to TRBJ2-1; no firm D call. This CDR3 comprises 11 residues. Per germline, CDR1 LNHDA and CDR2 SQIVND (reference sequence). The V end lost 10 bases, the J end lost 6 bases, and 10 bases lay between the germline ends. CDR3 nucleotide sequence: TGTGCCACTCGTGGGCTCAATGAGCAGTTCTTC. This encodes CATRGLNEQFF.

The rearrangement links TRBV28 to TRBJ1-1; a possible D gene is TRBD1 (5 bases). The V gene lost 2 bases and the J gene lost 4 bases, with 8 bases spanning the gap. This CDR3 is 13 amino acids long. Germline CDR1 is MDHEN and CDR2 is SYDVKM. CDR3 nucleotides: TGTGCCAGCAGTTTACCCCAGGGCACTGAAGCTTTCTTT. Its translation is CASSLPQGTEAFF.

The J gene is TRBJ1-2, the V gene TRBV6-1, with D possibly TRBD1 on 5 matching bases. In germline, CDR1 is MNHNS, CDR2 SASEGT. The CDR3 contains 13 residues. V was pared by 1 base and J by 4 bases, with 7 bases between. In nucleotides, the CDR3 is TGTGCCAGCAGTGAAGACAGGAGCTATGGCTACACCTTC. Amino acid sequence: CASSEDRSYGYTF.

J is TRBJ2-3 and V is TRBV24-1; D is perhaps TRBD2 (6 bases). The V and J ends lost 1 base and 2 bases respectively, with 9 bases between them. The CDR3 totals 15 residues. The germline V gene has CDR1 KGHDR and CDR2 SFDVKD. This CDR3 reads CATSDFREDTDTQYF. CDR3 nucleotides: TGTGCCACCAGTGATTTTAGGGAGGACACAGATACGCAGTATTTT.

The rearrangement uses TRBV19 and TRBJ2-7; the D gene is possibly TRBD2 (6 bases). The germline CDR1 and CDR2 sequences are LNHDA and SQIVND (reference sequence). V was pared by 6 bases and J by 3 bases, with 18 bases between. There are 15 residues in the CDR3. CDR3 DNA: TGTGCCAGTAGAGAGCCAGGGACTGTAAGCTACGAGCAGTACTTC. Protein sequence: CASREPGTVSYEQYF.

This chain's CDR3 is CASSPGQGRTGELFF. DNA of the CDR3: TGTGCCAGCAGCCCAGGACAGGGAAGGACCGGGGAGCTGTTTTTT. The V and J genes are TRBV11-3 and TRBJ2-2; 8 bases line up with TRBD1. Germline CDR1 reads SGHNT; CDR2 reads YENEEA. V shed 5 bases, J shed 5 bases, and the junction held 7 bases outside the gene matches. There are 15 residues in the CDR3.

The gene calls are TRBV19 and TRBJ1-4, with D possibly TRBD1 on 5 matching bases. The CDR3 consists of 14 residues. Trimming removed 2 bases at V and 7 bases at J, with 11 bases between. Germline CDR1 reads LNHDA; CDR2 reads SQIVND (reference sequence). CDR3 residues: CASSINRGPEKLFF. CDR3 nucleotide sequence: TGTGCCAGTAGTATAAACCGGGGCCCTGAAAAACTGTTTTTT.

The chain combines TRBV5-4 with TRBJ2-7, with D possibly matching TRBD2 (6 bases). CDR3 length equals 13 residues. Trimming cost V 4 bases and J 1 base, with 9 bases left between them. Germline V gene lookup returns CDR1 SGHNT and CDR2 YYREEE (reference sequence). CDR3 DNA: TGTGCCAGCAGCCGGGACTTTTCCTACGAGCAGTACTTC. Protein product: CASSRDFSYEQYF. The full variable domain, in which reference TRBV5-4 and TRBJ2-7 provide the parts outside the CDR3, is ETGVTQSPTHLIKTRGQQVTLRCSSQSGHNTVSWYQQALGQGPQFIFQYYREEENGRGNFPPRFSGLQFPNYSSELNVNALELDDSALYLCASSRDFSYEQYFGPGTRLTVT.

The chain couples TRBV29-1 to TRBJ1-1; D is unresolved. The CDR3 runs 9 residues. With 5 bases removed from V and 8 bases from J, the gap between germline ends came to 6 bases. Germline loops: CDR1 SQVTM, CDR2 ANQGSEA. The CDR3 bases are TGCAGCGTTTCGGGGGAAGCTTTCTTT. Translating it yields CSVSGEAFF.

The table lists this clone with a few counts. The chain joins TRBV7-8 to TRBJ1-5, with TRBD1 identical over 8 bases. This CDR3 is built from 15 residues. The germline V gene encodes CDR1 SGHVS and CDR2 FQNEAQ. Trimming removed 4 bases from V and 3 bases from J; junction bases left unmatched: 5. The CDR3 loop reads CASSWDRRVNQPQHF. CDR3 DNA: TGTGCCAGCAGCTGGGACAGGAGGGTCAATCAGCCCCAGCATTTT.

This clone appeared a few times. The J gene is TRBJ1-1, the V gene TRBV2, with TRBD1 as a possible D gene (5 bases). This CDR3 has 13 amino acids. Germline V gene sequence: CDR1 SNHLY, CDR2 FYNNEI. V was pared by 7 bases and J by 1 base, with 10 bases between. The CDR3 sequence: CASTFQGNTEAFF. DNA of the CDR3: TGTGCCAGCACTTTTCAGGGGAACACTGAAGCTTTCTTT. Full variable domain (rest looked up from reference TRBV2 and TRBJ1-1): EPEVTQTPSHQVTQMGQEVILRCVPISNHLYFYWYRQILGQKVEFLVSFYNNEISEKSEIFDDQFSVERPDGSNFTLKIRSTKLEDSAMYFCASTFQGNTEAFFGQGTRLTVV.

This sequence joins TRBV30 and TRBJ1-3; tentatively, D is TRBD1 (5 bases). Germline CDR1 reads GTSNPN; CDR2 reads SVGIG (reference sequence). The CDR3 covers 16 residues. The V gene lost 1 base and the J gene lost 0 bases, with 13 bases spanning the gap. CDR3 DNA: TGTGCCTGGAGTGGGGTGCGGGGCTCCTCTGGAAACACCATATATTTT. The encoded protein is CAWSGVRGSSGNTIYF.